This TCR beta chain was sequenced for a study of blood T cell repertoires in COVID-19 (dated by TCRdb to about 2020). In terms of the full investigation: Samples covering the acute and convalescent phases of COVID-19 were provided by collaborators in the United States, Italy and Spain. Sample metadata almost always included a de-identified subject ID, COVID-19 status, age in years and sex. Samples came from the ongoing ImmuneRACE study (first 160 participants) plus 1,254 subjects from 6 global collaborators. Deeply sampled blood TCRbeta repertoires from subjects exposed to, actively infected with, or recovered from COVID-19 were included in the dataset. The prospective study material was composed of cDNA or gDNA derived from T cells, B-cell-depleted T cells, or PBMCs. Where available, HLA class I and class II types were obtained from metadata supplied by the sample provider rather than from assay-based typing. The repertoires were released in a freely available public database meant as a resource for research on the immune response to SARS-CoV-2. The study at large found these results: The quantity of clinical and demographic metadata differed by source and by participant and was supplied without curation.

TCRbeta CDR3 regions were amplified from genomic DNA by means of the immunoSEQ Assay, a bias-controlled multiplex PCR. The original methods were these. Within the assay, amplification of reference gene primers was used to estimate how many nucleated cells each sample contained. Sequence reads were collapsed and filtered to measure the absolute abundance of every unique TCRbeta CDR3 rearrangement. For each sample, productive Simpson clonality was calculated by taking the square root of Simpson's diversity index across productive rearrangements. TCRdb limited this immuneACCESS table to in-frame rearrangements with V and J called. A share of clones is missing; checked studies link under half to unresolved V genes, and the rest is unexplained. V, J and clone size are taken as reported in that table, and D and trimming were inferred from the DNA itself. This sample holds approximately 200,000 clones; 88% were observed only once. Of the sample, over 1.5% falls within the top ten clones.

The collaborating institutions used their own protocols to collect whole blood in K2EDTA tubes. Collaborator samples were shipped for TCRbeta analysis as frozen whole blood, isolated PBMCs, or DNA extracted from either sample type. The CDR3 covers 17 residues, taking in both the cysteine and the phenylalanine. Of all the DNA, just the CDR3 is kept, 51 bases in frame from base 1. The germline V gene (reference sequence) supplies CDR1 SEHNR and CDR2 FQNEAQ. V drops 1 base and J drops 5 bases, leaving 19 bases in between. This clone has just a few counts. Its antigen specificity is not known. Nothing much larger sits one base from this clone, and base qualities are not available.

This chain joins TRBV7-9 to TRBJ2-3; the D gene is perhaps TRBD2, on 6 matching bases. Sequencing input: peripheral blood. The receptor comes from a man in his 70s with acute or convalescent COVID-19. CDR3 sequence: CASSLGGGTMGGDTQYF. The nucleotide sequence reads as follows: TGTGCCAGCAGCTTAGGAGGCGGAACTATGGGGGGAGATACGCAGTATTTT.